This T cell receptor (beta chain) comes out of a study of shared clonotypes between healthy human individuals. Naive CD8 populations comprised CD45RO-negative cells positively selected for CCR7, excluding terminally differentiated effector memory CD45RA+ cells. Using 200 ng DNA, 30,000 to 35,000 T cell genomes, the sorted-subset replicate PCRs were run. The data were produced by immunoSEQ multiplex PCR, yet TCRdb's version contains in-frame clones alone and is incomplete. The table lists a few hundred thousand clones, 95% to 96% of them singletons, with about 0.11% in the top ten. Points from the study as a whole: A reduction in generation probabilities was seen for non-shared clonotypes relative to those shared by all four donors.

V gave up 3 bases and J gave up 1 base, with 9 bases separating them. CDR1 and CDR2 (germline): MDHEN, SYDVKM. This CDR3 is 14 amino acids long. To note about this clone: The antigen is not known.

This TCR was recovered from a woman under 40 in good health. Sequenced material: naive CD8+ T cells sorted from blood. The chain uses TRBV28 and TRBJ1-1; D uncertain. The DNA of the CDR3 is TGTGCCAGCAGTTTCGGCTGGGGGAACACTGAAGCTTTCTTT. Translation gives CASSFGWGNTEAFF.